This record concerns one T cell receptor beta chain sequence. Its matching antigen is unknown. This record belongs to a study of shared clonotypes between healthy human individuals. Study results and caveats: Genetic and exposure-history diversity was limited by the few donors.

TCRdb's copy holds only in-frame clones and misses some; the assay was immunoSEQ multiplex PCR. This sample carries about 2 million clones, approximately 94% of them seen once, and the ten largest clones take 1.2%. Germline CDR1 and CDR2: SGDLS and YYNGEE. The CDR3 is 14 amino acids. The ends were cut back, 3 bases at V and 0 bases at J, with 7 bases in the middle. It was CD45RO-negative cells, positively selected for CCR7, that made up naive CD8 cells, with terminally differentiated effector memory CD45RA+ cells excluded. The TCR sequence derives from a man aged 18 to 29 in good health. Sequenced sample: naive CD8+ T cells sorted from blood. This sequence joins TRBV9 and TRBJ1-5; no reliable D call. The CDR3: CASSEDGSNQPQHF. CDR3 DNA sequence: TGTGCCAGCAGCGAGGACGGTAGCAATCAGCCCCAGCATTTT.